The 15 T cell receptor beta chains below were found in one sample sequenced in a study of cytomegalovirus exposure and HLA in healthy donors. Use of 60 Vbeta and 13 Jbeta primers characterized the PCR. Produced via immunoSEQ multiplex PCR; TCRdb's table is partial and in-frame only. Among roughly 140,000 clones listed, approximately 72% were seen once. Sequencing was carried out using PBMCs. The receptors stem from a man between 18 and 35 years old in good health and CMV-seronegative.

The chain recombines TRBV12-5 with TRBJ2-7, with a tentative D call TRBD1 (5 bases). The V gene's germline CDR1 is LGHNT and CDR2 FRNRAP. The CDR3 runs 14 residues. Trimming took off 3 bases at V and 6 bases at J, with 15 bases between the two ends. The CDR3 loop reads CASGFGGAPGEQYF. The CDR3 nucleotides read TGTGCTAGTGGTTTTGGTGGGGCGCCGGGCGAGCAGTACTTC.

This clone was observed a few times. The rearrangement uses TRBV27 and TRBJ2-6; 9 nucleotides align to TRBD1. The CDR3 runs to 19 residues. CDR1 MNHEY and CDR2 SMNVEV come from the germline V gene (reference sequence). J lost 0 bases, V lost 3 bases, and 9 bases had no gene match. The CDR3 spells CASSLSGTGLSSGANVLTF. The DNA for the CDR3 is TGTGCCAGCAGTTTGTCGGGGACAGGGCTAAGCTCTGGGGCCAACGTCCTGACTTTC.

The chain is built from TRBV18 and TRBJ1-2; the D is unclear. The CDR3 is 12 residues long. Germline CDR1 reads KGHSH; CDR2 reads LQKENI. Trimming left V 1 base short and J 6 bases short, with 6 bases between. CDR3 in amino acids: CASSPRRDGYTF. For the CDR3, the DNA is TGTGCCAGCTCACCACGGAGGGATGGCTACACCTTC.

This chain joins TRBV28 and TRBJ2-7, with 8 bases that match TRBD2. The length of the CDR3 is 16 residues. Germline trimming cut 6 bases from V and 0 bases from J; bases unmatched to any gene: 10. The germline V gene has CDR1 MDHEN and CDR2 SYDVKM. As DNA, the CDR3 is TGTGCCAGCAGCTATCTTAGCGGGACGAGCTCCTACGAGCAGTACTTC. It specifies CASSYLSGTSSYEQYF.

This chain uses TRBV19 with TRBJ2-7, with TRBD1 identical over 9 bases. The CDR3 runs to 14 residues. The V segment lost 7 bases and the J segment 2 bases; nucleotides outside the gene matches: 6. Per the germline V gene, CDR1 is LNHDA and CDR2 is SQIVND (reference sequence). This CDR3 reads CASTFGTGTYEQYF. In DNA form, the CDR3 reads TGTGCCAGTACTTTCGGGACAGGGACCTACGAGCAGTACTTC.

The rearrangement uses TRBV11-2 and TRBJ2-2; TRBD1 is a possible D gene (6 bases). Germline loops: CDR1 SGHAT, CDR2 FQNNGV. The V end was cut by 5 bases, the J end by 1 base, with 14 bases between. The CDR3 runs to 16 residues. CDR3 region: CASSKTRTENTGELFF. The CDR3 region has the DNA TGTGCCAGCAGCAAGACACGGACAGAGAACACCGGGGAGCTGTTTTTT.

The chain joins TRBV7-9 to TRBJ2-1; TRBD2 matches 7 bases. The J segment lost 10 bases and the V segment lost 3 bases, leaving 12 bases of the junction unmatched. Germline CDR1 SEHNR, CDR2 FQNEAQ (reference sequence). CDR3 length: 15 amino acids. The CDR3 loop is CASSFQGTNQGEQFF. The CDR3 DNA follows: TGTGCCAGCAGCTTTCAAGGGACTAATCAGGGCGAGCAGTTCTTC.

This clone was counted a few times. For the CDR3, the DNA is TGTGCCAGCAGTGAAACTAGCGGGAGTGGCTACAATGAGCAGTTCTTC. Translation: CASSETSGSGYNEQFF. The chain links TRBV6-1 to TRBJ2-1; 11 bases are shared with TRBD2. With V trimmed by 2 bases and J by 3 bases, 3 bases remained unmatched. The CDR3 loop spans 16 amino acids. Germline V gives CDR1 MNHNS, CDR2 SASEGT.

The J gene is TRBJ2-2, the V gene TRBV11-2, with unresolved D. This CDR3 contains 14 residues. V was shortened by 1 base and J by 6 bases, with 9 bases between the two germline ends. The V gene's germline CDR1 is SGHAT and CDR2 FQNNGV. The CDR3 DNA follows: TGTGCCAGCAGCTTAGTCGTCAGCGCCGGGGAGCTGTTTTTT. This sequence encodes CASSLVVSAGELFF. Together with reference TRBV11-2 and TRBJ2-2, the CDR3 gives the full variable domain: EAGVAQSPRYKIIEKRQSVAFWCNPISGHATLYWYQQILGQGPKLLIQFQNNGVVDDSQLPKDRFSAERLKGVDSTLKIQPAKLEDSAVYLCASSLVVSAGELFFGEGSRLTVL.

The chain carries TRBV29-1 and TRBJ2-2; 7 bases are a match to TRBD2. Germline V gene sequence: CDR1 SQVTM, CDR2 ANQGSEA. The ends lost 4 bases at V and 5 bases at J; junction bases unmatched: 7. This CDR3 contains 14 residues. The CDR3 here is CSVVTSVITGELFF. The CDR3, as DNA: TGCAGCGTTGTAACTAGCGTGATTACCGGGGAGCTGTTTTTT.

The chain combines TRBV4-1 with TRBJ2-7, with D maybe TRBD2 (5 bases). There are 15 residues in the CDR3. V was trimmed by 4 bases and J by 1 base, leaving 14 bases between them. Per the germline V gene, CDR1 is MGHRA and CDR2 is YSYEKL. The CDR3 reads CASSPLFEGSYEQYF. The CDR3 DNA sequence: TGCGCCAGCAGCCCCCTGTTCGAGGGTTCCTACGAGCAGTACTTC.

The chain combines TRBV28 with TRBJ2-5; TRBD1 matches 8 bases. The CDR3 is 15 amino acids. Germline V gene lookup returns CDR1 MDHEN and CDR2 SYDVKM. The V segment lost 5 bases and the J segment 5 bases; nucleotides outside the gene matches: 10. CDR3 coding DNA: TGTGCCAGCAGTCCAGGACAGGGTGGGTTTGAGACCCAGTACTTC. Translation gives CASSPGQGGFETQYF.

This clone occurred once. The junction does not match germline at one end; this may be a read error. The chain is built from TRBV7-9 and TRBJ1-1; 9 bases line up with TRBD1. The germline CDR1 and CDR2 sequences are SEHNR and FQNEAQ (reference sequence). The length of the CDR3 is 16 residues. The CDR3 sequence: CSSSPDRGAMNTEAFF. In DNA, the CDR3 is TGTTCCAGCAGCCCCGACAGGGGGGCCATGAACACTGAAGCTTTCTTT.

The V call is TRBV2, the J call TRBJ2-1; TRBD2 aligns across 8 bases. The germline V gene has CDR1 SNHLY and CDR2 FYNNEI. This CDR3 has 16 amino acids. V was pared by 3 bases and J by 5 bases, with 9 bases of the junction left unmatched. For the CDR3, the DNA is TGTGCCAGCAGTGATCCAGCGGGAGAGAGAAACAATGAGCAGTTCTTC. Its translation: CASSDPAGERNNEQFF.

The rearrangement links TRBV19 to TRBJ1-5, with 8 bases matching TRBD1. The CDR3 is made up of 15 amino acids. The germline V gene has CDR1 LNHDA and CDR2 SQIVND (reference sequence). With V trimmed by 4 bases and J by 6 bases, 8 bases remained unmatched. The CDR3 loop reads CASSSRDRTTQPQHF. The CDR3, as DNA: TGTGCCAGTAGTAGCCGGGACAGGACCACTCAGCCCCAGCATTTT. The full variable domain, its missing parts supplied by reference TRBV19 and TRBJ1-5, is DGGITQSPKYLFRKEGQNVTLSCEQNLNHDAMYWYRQDPGQGLRLIYYSQIVNDFQKGDIAEGYSVSREKKESFPLTVTSAQKNPTAFYLCASSSRDRTTQPQHFGDGTRLSIL.